This record concerns one T cell receptor (beta chain) sequence. Its antigen is unknown. The data are from a study of memory CD4+ T cells and cytomegalovirus serostatus. Study-wide findings and caveats: CD4+ memory repertoires contained about two fifths of the 164 reported CMV TCRbeta sequences. Suggested: most of the CMV-linked TCR signature lies in CD4+ memory cells. CMV serostatus prediction reached median AUC about 0.95, or 0.9 with US-trained model.

Single viable CD3+CD4+CD8-CD45RO+ cells were sorted as the memory CD4+ T cells. Data came from immunoSEQ multiplex PCR; TCRdb stores just in-frame clones and leaves some out. This table holds 70,000 to 95,000 clones, 65% to 85% found once. V lost 1 base to trimming and J lost 5 bases, with 8 bases between them. Germline V gene lookup returns CDR1 SGHAT and CDR2 FQNNGV. This CDR3 region has 13 residues. Sequencing input: memory CD4+ T cells from blood. The clonotype comes from an adult in good health and CMV-seronegative. The chain carries TRBV11-2 and TRBJ1-2; no firm D call. The DNA for the CDR3 is TGTGCCAGCAGCTTAGCGGCGGAATATGGCTACACCTTC. Protein: CASSLAAEYGYTF.